The entry that follows covers one TCR beta chain sequence. Its specificity is unknown. The V gene lost 4 bases and the J gene lost 4 bases, with 16 bases spanning the gap. The length of the CDR3 is 15 residues. CDR1 and CDR2 from the germline V gene are SGHRS and YFSETQ. The sample is drawn from a study of T cell repertoires in cytomegalovirus infection. Study-level information: CMV epitopes in the study were HLA-C-restricted (recently identified) and HLA-B-restricted (well studied). Public TCR beta signature analysis indicated the presence of both CMV infection and matching HLA type. Regarding the study as a whole: Using cumulative public TCR beta family frequency, the authors identified those who carried CMV together with the relevant HLA. Ex vivo, HLA-C-restricted CMV-specific TCR beta clonotypes prevailed over the rest of the response.

TCRdb recomputed calls from the reads with MiXCR, one row per CDR3 protein. The sample includes about 920,000 distinct CDR3 sequences, approximately 30% seen only once; the top ten take roughly an eighth. V gene TRBV5-1 combines with J gene TRBJ2-3; tentatively, D is TRBD2 (7 bases). The specimen comprised cultured CD8+ T cells from PBMCs, sampled from culture after CMV antigen stimulation. This receptor was obtained from a human donor in good health (CMV status not recorded). Some clones in this sample may be carry-over from other donors' samples. CDR3 loop: CASSQGLGGPDTQYF. The CDR3 DNA reads TGCGCCAGCAGCCAGGGACTCGGGGGGCCAGATACGCAGTATTTT.